These 4 T cell receptor beta chains originate from one sample sequenced in a study of T cells in localized non-small cell lung cancer. Profiling relied on immunoSEQ multiplex PCR, and the TCRdb table lists in-frame clones only, not all of them. This table has around 41,000 clones, 86% appearing once. Material: peripheral blood, obtained before any cancer treatment. Receptor source: a man aged 40 to 70 with stage I lung adenocarcinoma.

The chain employs TRBV7-3 and TRBJ1-1, with TRBD1 identical over 7 bases. The CDR3 has 13 amino acids. V was pared by 5 bases and J by 2 bases, with 2 bases of the junction left unmatched. CDR1 and CDR2 from the germline V gene are SGHTA and FQGTGA. The CDR3 DNA sequence: TGTGCCAGCAGCAGGGGGCTCAACACTGAAGCTTTCTTT. It codes for CASSRGLNTEAFF.

The V gene is TRBV28, the J gene TRBJ2-3; D may match TRBD1 or TRBD2 (5 bases each). Germline lookup yields CDR1 MDHEN and CDR2 SYDVKM. The CDR3 is 19 amino acids. Deletions cut 6 bases from V and 2 bases from J, with 27 bases between. CDR3 DNA sequence: TGTGCCAGCAGCCTAGTGTCTGTAAGTTGGGACCCACTCACAGATACGCAGTATTTT. Translation: CASSLVSVSWDPLTDTQYF.

This clone was detected once. The chain employs TRBV5-5 and TRBJ2-3, with no clear D. CDR1 is SGHKS, CDR2 YYEKEE, per germline (reference sequence). V shed 0 bases and J shed 0 bases, with 2 bases lying between them. The CDR3 covers 13 residues. CDR3 bases: TGTGCCAGCAGCTTGGGGAGCACAGATACGCAGTATTTT. It translates to CASSLGSTDTQYF.

J is TRBJ1-5 and V is TRBV27; D uncertain. The V and J ends lost 5 bases and 0 bases respectively, with 11 bases between them. This CDR3 is 15 amino acids long. Germline V gives CDR1 MNHEY, CDR2 SMNVEV (reference sequence). The CDR3 reads CASSPRPGSNQPQHF. The CDR3 DNA sequence: TGTGCCAGCAGTCCCCGCCCGGGTAGCAATCAGCCCCAGCATTTT.